This TCR beta chain was retrieved from a study of blood T cell repertoires in COVID-19. Turning to the study itself: Material from acute and convalescent COVID-19 was sourced from the United States, Italy and Spain. T cells, B-cell-depleted T cells, or PBMCs supplied cDNA or gDNA.

V shed 5 bases, J shed 10 bases, and the junction held 9 bases outside the gene matches. Germline CDR1 and CDR2: MNHEY and SVGAGI. The length of the CDR3 is 14 residues. Sequenced by immunoSEQ multiplex PCR; TCRdb stores in-frame clones only, minus some. The table includes about 220,000 clones, 80% detected once. The TCR comes from a human donor in a cohort sampled during active COVID-19. The V and J genes are TRBV6-5 and TRBJ2-1; 9 nucleotides align to TRBD2. Specimen: peripheral blood. The CDR3 DNA sequence: TGTGCCAGCAGTCTAGCGGGGCCAGCTGAGGAGCAGTTCTTC. Protein sequence: CASSLAGPAEEQFF.